A single sample is the source of the 27 T cell receptor beta chains below, sequenced in a study of human T cells and chemical hapten exposure. TCRdb analysed the RACE reads with MiXCR anew, one entry per CDR3 protein. The sample holds 340,000 or so distinct CDR3 sequences, around 7% seen once. Sample time point: patch test 1, 2 weeks after DPC sensitization. Stated treatment: therapeutic diphenylcyclopropenone sensitization with weekly scalp DPC. The material was whole blood, obtained in connection with sensitization to the hapten diphenylcyclopropenone (DPC). These receptor sequences come from a woman aged 18-29 years with alopecia areata. Some clones in this sample may be carry-over from other donors' samples.

This clonotype was detected a few times. V is TRBV27 and J is TRBJ2-3; unclear D gene. Germline V gene lookup returns CDR1 MNHEY and CDR2 SMNVEV (reference sequence). There are 14 residues in the CDR3. The V and J ends lost 1 base and 2 bases respectively, with 7 bases between them. In nucleotides, the CDR3 is TGTGCCAGCAGTTTATTAGCCCACACAGATACGCAGTATTTT. This translates into CASSLLAHTDTQYF.

The V gene is TRBV7-9, the J gene TRBJ2-7; the D gene is possibly TRBD2 (5 bases). Per germline, CDR1 SEHNR and CDR2 FQNEAQ (reference sequence). The CDR3 is 14 amino acids. V lost 2 bases to trimming and J lost 4 bases, with 12 bases between them. DNA of the CDR3: TGTGCCAGCAGCTTATCCGGGGTAGGGTACGAGCAGTACTTC. This sequence encodes CASSLSGVGYEQYF.

Here the CDR3 DNA reads TGTGCCATCAGGGCAGGGGGAGTAGGCAATGAGCAGTTCTTC. It encodes CAIRAGGVGNEQFF. The rearrangement joins TRBV10-3 to TRBJ2-1, with 7 bases fitting TRBD1. In germline, CDR1 is ENHRY, CDR2 SYGVKD. This CDR3 contains 14 residues. Trimming cost V 6 bases and J 6 bases; bases outside gene matches: 8.

V usage is TRBV24-1 and J usage is TRBJ2-4; D possibly corresponds to TRBD1 (6 bases). Trimming removed 7 bases from V and 7 bases from J, with 10 bases in between. The CDR3 loop spans 12 amino acids. Looked up from germline, CDR1 is KGHDR and CDR2 is SFDVKD. The CDR3, as DNA: TGTGCCACCAGCCAGGGGTTTAACATTCAGTACTTC. This sequence encodes CATSQGFNIQYF.

This chain joins TRBV12-3 or TRBV12-4 and TRBJ1-5; D remains ambiguous. This CDR3 is built from 15 residues. Trimming took 5 bases from V and 3 from J, leaving 14 bases between them. CDR3 sequence: CASSPTGLFNQPQHF. DNA for the CDR3: TGTGCCAGCAGTCCTACCGGACTTTTCAATCAGCCCCAGCATTTT.

This clonotype turned up a few times. This chain links TRBV6-5 with TRBJ2-3; no clear D. V gave up 8 bases and J gave up 2 bases, with 11 bases separating them. Germline values: CDR1 MNHEY, CDR2 SVGAGI. The CDR3 runs 13 residues. The CDR3 protein is CASLVVATDTQYF. The CDR3 coding sequence is TGTGCCAGCTTAGTAGTCGCCACAGATACGCAGTATTTT.

This clonotype was recorded a few times. The rearrangement joins TRBV15 to TRBJ2-7, with D possibly matching TRBD2 (7 bases). CDR1 LNHNV and CDR2 YYDKDF come from the germline V gene (reference sequence). V was clipped by 4 bases and J by 2 bases, with 15 bases between them. This CDR3 is 15 amino acids long. CDR3 DNA sequence: TGTGCCACCAGCATCCAACGGGGGGCCGCCTACGAGCAGTACTTC. This encodes CATSIQRGAAYEQYF.

V is TRBV12-3 or TRBV12-4 and J is TRBJ1-1, with TRBD1 matching over 8 bases. Trimming at V came to 5 bases and at J to 9 bases, leaving 8 bases not matched to a gene. This CDR3 has 13 amino acids. CDR3 DNA sequence: TGTGCCAGCAGTCAAGAACGACAGGGGCAAGCTTTCTTT. Translated, it gives CASSQERQGQAFF.

This rearrangement joins TRBV9 to TRBJ2-5, with 8 bases lining up with TRBD2. CDR3 length equals 15 residues. V was clipped by 4 bases and J by 2 bases; unmatched bases: 7. Germline lookup yields CDR1 SGDLS and CDR2 YYNGEE. The CDR3 DNA reads TGTGCCAGCAGCCCCCGACTAGCGTCACAAGAGACCCAGTACTTC. Its translation is CASSPRLASQETQYF.

This clonotype has at least ten counts. The chain carries TRBV27 and TRBJ2-1, with D possibly TRBD2 on 5 matching bases. The CDR3 spans 13 residues. Trimming shortened V by 2 bases and J by 6 bases, and 8 bases separated the two germline ends. Germline loops: CDR1 MNHEY, CDR2 SMNVEV (reference sequence). The CDR3 loop is CASSLGSVNEQFF. CDR3 nucleotides: TGTGCCAGCAGTTTAGGGAGTGTCAATGAGCAGTTCTTC.

This clonotype was observed a few times. The chain carries TRBV5-1 and TRBJ2-1; 9 nucleotides align to TRBD1. Germline values: CDR1 SGHRS, CDR2 YFSETQ. J lost 5 bases, V lost 5 bases, and 8 bases had no gene match. This CDR3 is 15 amino acids long. CDR3 sequence reads: CASRSGTGWDNEQFF. CDR3 DNA: TGCGCCAGCAGGTCCGGGACAGGGTGGGACAATGAGCAGTTCTTC.

This clonotype occurred many times. The chain recombines TRBV20-1 with TRBJ2-7, with 10 bases aligning to TRBD1. Per germline, CDR1 DFQATT and CDR2 SNEGSKA (reference sequence). V shed 6 bases, J shed 3 bases, and the junction held 2 bases outside the gene matches. The CDR3 loop spans 12 amino acids. The CDR3 coding sequence is TGCAGTGCGAGGACAGGGGGCTACGAGCAGTACTTC. Translation: CSARTGGYEQYF.

The V and J genes are TRBV6-5 and TRBJ1-3; tentative D call: TRBD1 (5 bases). The CDR3 extends over 15 amino acids. Per the germline V gene, CDR1 is MNHEY and CDR2 is SVGAGI. V was pared by 5 bases and J by 0 bases, with 11 bases between. In DNA form, the CDR3 reads TGTGCCAGCAGTAGGGACGTCTACTCTGGAAACACCATATATTTT. It codes for CASSRDVYSGNTIYF.

Ten or more counts support this clonotype. The genes are TRBV10-3 and TRBJ2-7, with 8 bases aligning to TRBD2. The CDR3 has 13 amino acids. Trimming removed 8 bases from V and 2 bases from J; junction bases left unmatched: 5. Per germline, CDR1 ENHRY and CDR2 SYGVKD. CDR3 nucleotide sequence: TGTGCCATCCGGGAGGGACTCACCTACGAGCAGTACTTC. It encodes CAIREGLTYEQYF.

This clonotype has a handful of counts. The chain is built from TRBV7-2 and TRBJ1-3; D is unclear. Looked up from germline, CDR1 is SGHTA and CDR2 is FQGNSA. CDR3 length: 15 amino acids. The V gene lost 3 bases and the J gene lost 0 bases, with 9 bases spanning the gap. CDR3 amino acids: CASSLWVSSGNTIYF. The CDR3 DNA follows: TGTGCCAGCAGCTTGTGGGTGAGCTCTGGAAACACCATATATTTT.

This clonotype has ten or more counts. The chain carries TRBV3-1 and TRBJ2-3; D remains unclear. The CDR3 spans 13 residues. The V gene's germline CDR1 is LGHDT and CDR2 YNNKEL (reference sequence). V was cut by 0 bases and J by 5 bases, with 6 bases left in between. In nucleotides, the CDR3 is TGTGCCAGCAGCCAAGAAGGACGAGATACGCAGTATTTT. This gives the protein CASSQEGRDTQYF.

This chain connects TRBV20-1 to TRBJ2-1; D remains ambiguous. This CDR3 has 11 residues. Germline lookup yields CDR1 DFQATT and CDR2 SNEGSKA (reference sequence). Between the trimmed V and J ends, which lost 6 bases and 9 bases, there was a span of 12 bases. CDR3 loop: CSAPWVGEQFF. CDR3 nucleotides: TGCAGTGCCCCCTGGGTCGGTGAGCAGTTCTTC.

This clonotype was seen repeatedly, ten times or more. Compared with germline, one end of the junction differs, possibly owing to a read error. The V and J genes are TRBV5-1 and TRBJ1-2; weak D call: TRBD1 (5 bases). CDR1 is SGHRS and CDR2 is YFSETQ in the germline V gene. The CDR3 loop spans 13 amino acids. The CDR3 loop reads CASSLGTGYGYTF. The CDR3, as DNA: TGTGCCAGCAGCTTAGGGACGGGCTATGGCTACACCTTC.

This chain uses TRBV24-1 with TRBJ2-7; TRBD2 matches at 10 bases. Germline CDR1 is KGHDR and CDR2 is SFDVKD. The length of the CDR3 is 14 residues. With V trimmed by 3 bases and J by 4 bases, 2 bases remained unmatched. CDR3: CATSDPSGGYEQYF. The CDR3 nucleotides read TGTGCCACCAGTGATCCTAGCGGGGGTTACGAGCAGTACTTC.

In this sample, this clonotype turned up once. This rearrangement joins TRBV4-1 to TRBJ2-1; unclear D gene. This CDR3 region has 11 residues. Trimming pared 1 base from V and 10 bases from J, leaving 5 bases between. Germline assignment: CDR1 MGHRA and CDR2 YSYEKL. CDR3 residues: CASSQVNEQFF. CDR3 nucleotide sequence: TGCGCCAGCAGCCAAGTCAACGAGCAGTTCTTC.

This clonotype was counted only a few times. The rearrangement joins TRBV28 to TRBJ2-7; D is perhaps TRBD2 (5 bases). The CDR3 covers 13 residues. From germline, CDR1 is MDHEN and CDR2 SYDVKM. The V and J ends lost 6 bases and 2 bases respectively, with 11 bases between them. Here the CDR3 reads CASSYGITYEQYF. CDR3 bases: TGTGCCAGCAGCTACGGGATAACCTACGAGCAGTACTTC.

This rearrangement joins TRBV6-2 or TRBV6-3 to TRBJ2-7, with D unresolved. The V end lost 6 bases, the J end lost 2 bases, and 17 bases lay between the germline ends. Germline values: CDR1 MNHEY, CDR2 SVGEGT. The CDR3 is 15 amino acids. The CDR3 spells CASRLDPQLPYEQYF. Here the CDR3 DNA reads TGTGCCAGCAGGCTGGACCCCCAGCTACCCTACGAGCAGTACTTC.

This clonotype was counted between two and nine times. The chain recombines TRBV3-1 with TRBJ1-2; the D gene is possibly TRBD1 (6 bases). The V and J ends lost 6 bases and 4 bases respectively, with 15 bases between them. The CDR3 has 14 residues. The germline V gene encodes CDR1 LGHDT and CDR2 YNNKEL (reference sequence). The chain's CDR3 is CASRRGQEPYGYTF. CDR3 DNA sequence: TGTGCCAGCAGAAGGGGACAAGAACCCTATGGCTACACCTTC. Full variable domain (remainder filled in from reference TRBV3-1 and TRBJ1-2): DTAVSQTPKYLVTQMGNDKSIKCEQNLGHDTMYWYKQDSKKFLKIMFSYNNKELIINETVPNRFSPKSPDKAHLNLHINSLELGDSAVYFCASRRGQEPYGYTFGSGTRLTVV.

The gene calls are TRBV6-6 and TRBJ1-4; 7 positions match TRBD1. The CDR3 consists of 15 residues. In germline, CDR1 is MNHNY, CDR2 SVGAGI (reference sequence). Germline trimming cut 4 bases from V and 6 bases from J; bases unmatched to any gene: 8. The CDR3 nucleotides read TGTGCCAGCAGTTCGGATCGAGGGGGCGATGAAAAACTGTTTTTT. This gives the protein CASSSDRGGDEKLFF.

This clonotype has more than one count but fewer than ten. V is TRBV20-1 and J is TRBJ2-3; 10 bases align to TRBD2. The CDR3 sequence is 17 residues long. The germline gives CDR1 DFQATT, CDR2 SNEGSKA (reference sequence). V trimming: 1 base; J trimming: 2 bases; junction bases outside the gene matches: 9. In DNA form, the CDR3 reads TGCAGTGCTAGAGCTAGCGGGGGCCCGGGATTCACAGATACGCAGTATTTT. It is translated as CSARASGGPGFTDTQYF.

The chain employs TRBV5-6 and TRBJ2-6; tentative D call: TRBD1 (5 bases). This CDR3 spans 17 amino acids. Germline CDR1 is SGHDT and CDR2 is YYEEEE. The V gene lost 2 bases and the J gene lost 0 bases, with 12 bases spanning the gap. In DNA, the CDR3 is TGTGCCAGCAGCTTTCTCCAGACAGTCTCTGGGGCCAACGTCCTGACTTTC. Residues: CASSFLQTVSGANVLTF.

This clonotype has ten or more counts. This chain links TRBV15 with TRBJ2-3, with D possibly matching TRBD1 (6 bases). V dropped 1 base and J dropped 0 bases, with 8 bases sitting between them. In germline, CDR1 is LNHNV, CDR2 YYDKDF (reference sequence). The CDR3 loop spans 15 amino acids. CDR3 sequence: CATSRGTASTDTQYF. CDR3 nucleotides: TGTGCCACCAGCAGAGGGACAGCGAGCACAGATACGCAGTATTTT.